This T cell receptor beta chain was identified in a study of T-cell reconstitution after alpha-beta-depleted transplantation in children (TCRdb year 2016). Study-level background: T-cell immune reconstitution after TCRalphabeta/CD19-depleted allogeneic hematopoietic cell transplantation in children was quantitatively tracked in the study by means of TCR repertoire profiling.

V gives up 1 base and J gives up 7 bases, and the segment between their germline ends measures 7 bases. CDR1 SGHRS and CDR2 YFSETQ were looked up in the germline V gene. From cysteine to phenylalanine, the CDR3 is 12 amino acids long. Only the CDR3 part of the read is kept: 36 bases, read in frame from the first base. Libraries were built with PCR. Instrument used: Illumina HiSeq 2500. TCR libraries were prepared with molecular barcoding, using unique molecular identifiers to normalize TCRbeta repertoire quantification. TCRdb passed the public sequencing reads through fastp at Q25 and MiXCR, retaining productive beta sequences. All rows with the same CDR3 protein become a single entry with the most common DNA and genes. The sample yields some 640,000 distinct CDR3 sequences; roughly 15% were counted once. The ten largest clones represent 0.85% to 1.3% of the sample. On this clonotype itself: No cognate antigen has been identified for it. Base quality data are lacking; no much larger clone is found one base away.

The TCR sequence derives from a human donor who donated a stem cell graft to a child with acute myeloid leukemia. The chain is made from TRBV5-1 and TRBJ2-3; no D gene is confidently identified. Source: PBMCs from the stem cell graft donor, taken from the stem cell graft. The DNA reads as follows: TGCGCCAGCAGCTTGAAGGGCAATACGCAGTATTTT. Its amino acids are CASSLKGNTQYF.